The 5 T cell receptor beta chains below all came from one sample that was sequenced in a study of CD39 and CD103 CD8 tumor-infiltrating T cells. Sequencing was performed with immunoSEQ multiplex PCR; in TCRdb, only in-frame clones are kept and a portion is missing. The sample lists approximately 420 clones; around 65% were seen once. Material for sequencing was CD39+ CD103+ CD8+ T cells sorted from a lymph node. Subset indicated: CD103+CD39+ double-positive CD45RA- CD8 T cells. Every receptor here comes from a human donor with head and neck squamous cell carcinoma.

V gene TRBV4-3 combines with J gene TRBJ1-1, with D hard to call. CDR1 is LGHNA, CDR2 YSLEER, per germline. This CDR3 spans 11 amino acids. The V end lost 6 bases, the J end lost 1 base, and 3 bases lay between the germline ends. CDR3 sequence (DNA): TGCGCCAGCAGTTGGAACACTGAAGCTTTCTTT. This gives the protein CASSWNTEAFF.

This chain uses TRBV6-5 with TRBJ1-1; D remains ambiguous. The CDR3 consists of 13 residues. CDR1 MNHEY and CDR2 SVGAGI come from the germline V gene. Trimming removed 6 bases from V and 2 bases from J, with 10 bases in between. The CDR3 sequence is CASSWTPNTEAFF. CDR3 nucleotides: TGTGCCAGCAGCTGGACCCCCAACACTGAAGCTTTCTTT.

In the case of this clone: The same CDR3 also results from other DNA sequences found in this sample. The genes are TRBV4-1 and TRBJ1-1; 7 positions match TRBD1. The CDR3 totals 15 residues. V shed 3 bases and J 4 bases; nucleotides not matched to a gene: 8. CDR1 is MGHRA and CDR2 is YSYEKL in the germline V gene. The CDR3 sequence: CASSQASQGRTEAFF. The CDR3 coding sequence is TGCGCCAGCAGCCAGGCTTCACAGGGGCGCACTGAAGCTTTCTTT.

V gene TRBV30 combines with J gene TRBJ2-2; D possibly uses TRBD1 or TRBD2 (6 bases each). Per the germline V gene, CDR1 is GTSNPN and CDR2 is SVGIG (reference sequence). The CDR3 extends over 13 amino acids. Trimming stripped 2 bases from V and 7 bases from J, with 11 bases between. CDR3 sequence: CAWSIQGGGELFF. CDR3 DNA: TGTGCCTGGAGTATACAGGGAGGCGGGGAGCTGTTTTTT.

This chain connects TRBV4-1 to TRBJ1-1, with a weak D call TRBD1 (5 bases). This CDR3 region has 15 residues. With 3 bases removed from V and 5 bases from J, the gap between germline ends came to 16 bases. The germline gives CDR1 MGHRA, CDR2 YSYEKL. As DNA, the CDR3 is TGCGCCAGCAGCCACGCAGCCCAGGGTCGGACTGAAGCTTTCTTT. It encodes CASSHAAQGRTEAFF.